This T cell receptor (beta chain) was observed in a study of T-cell memory formation after mild COVID-19. V was shortened by 4 bases and J by 3 bases, with 10 bases between the two germline ends. Germline V lookup: CDR1 SGHRS, CDR2 YFSETQ. The CDR3 extends over 13 amino acids. Via MiXCR, TCRdb re-called the 5' RACE reads, giving one row per CDR3 protein. The sample records a few hundred thousand distinct CDR3 sequences, around 30% being singletons. Study results and limitations: Clones that got smaller from day 15 to 85 had even CD4/CD8, while clones growing later tipped toward CD4+.

This clonotype appeared a single time. The antigen is undetermined. The TCR originated in an adult woman who had mild COVID-19 (a few samples of this study predate the infection). Cell type and time point are not known. Sequencing used PBMCs or a T cell subset sorted from them (not recorded which). This chain joins TRBV5-1 and TRBJ1-1, with D possibly matching TRBD1 (5 bases). The CDR3 region is CASSRGDYTEAFF. The CDR3, as DNA: TGCGCCAGCAGCCGAGGGGATTACACTGAAGCTTTCTTT.